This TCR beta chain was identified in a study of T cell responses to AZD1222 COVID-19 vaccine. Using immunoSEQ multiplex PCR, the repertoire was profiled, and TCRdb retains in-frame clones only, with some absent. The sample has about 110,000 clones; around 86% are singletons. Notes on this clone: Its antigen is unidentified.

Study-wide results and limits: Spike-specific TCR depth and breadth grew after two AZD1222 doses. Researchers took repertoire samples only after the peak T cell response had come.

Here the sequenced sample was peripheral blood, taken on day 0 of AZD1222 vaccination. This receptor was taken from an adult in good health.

CDR3 amino acids: CASSPLSTGEAGGYTF. CDR3 bases: TGTGCCAGCTCACCGCTGTCGACAGGGGAAGCTGGTGGCTACACCTTC. This rearrangement joins TRBV18 to TRBJ1-2; 8 bases fit TRBD1. The CDR3 spans 16 residues. Germline V gene data show CDR1 as KGHSH and CDR2 as LQKENI. Trimming at V came to 3 bases and at J to 7 bases, leaving 13 bases not matched to a gene.